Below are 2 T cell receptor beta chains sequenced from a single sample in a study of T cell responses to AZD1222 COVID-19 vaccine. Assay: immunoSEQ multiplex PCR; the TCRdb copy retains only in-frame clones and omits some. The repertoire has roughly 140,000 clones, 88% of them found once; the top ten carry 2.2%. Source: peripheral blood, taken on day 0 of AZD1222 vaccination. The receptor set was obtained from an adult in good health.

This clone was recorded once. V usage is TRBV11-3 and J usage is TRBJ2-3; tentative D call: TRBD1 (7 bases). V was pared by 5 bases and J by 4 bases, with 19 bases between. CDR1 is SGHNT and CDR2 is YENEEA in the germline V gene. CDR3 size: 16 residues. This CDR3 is CASSPRQGGVADTQYF. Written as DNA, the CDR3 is TGTGCCAGCAGCCCCCGACAGGGAGGTGTCGCAGATACGCAGTATTTT.

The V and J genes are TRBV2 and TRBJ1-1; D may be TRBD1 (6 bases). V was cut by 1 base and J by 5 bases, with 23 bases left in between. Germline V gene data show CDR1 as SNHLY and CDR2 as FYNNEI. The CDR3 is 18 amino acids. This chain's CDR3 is CASSEVVFGRGASTEAFF. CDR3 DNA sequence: TGTGCCAGCAGTGAAGTTGTTTTTGGTCGGGGGGCGTCGACTGAAGCTTTCTTT.